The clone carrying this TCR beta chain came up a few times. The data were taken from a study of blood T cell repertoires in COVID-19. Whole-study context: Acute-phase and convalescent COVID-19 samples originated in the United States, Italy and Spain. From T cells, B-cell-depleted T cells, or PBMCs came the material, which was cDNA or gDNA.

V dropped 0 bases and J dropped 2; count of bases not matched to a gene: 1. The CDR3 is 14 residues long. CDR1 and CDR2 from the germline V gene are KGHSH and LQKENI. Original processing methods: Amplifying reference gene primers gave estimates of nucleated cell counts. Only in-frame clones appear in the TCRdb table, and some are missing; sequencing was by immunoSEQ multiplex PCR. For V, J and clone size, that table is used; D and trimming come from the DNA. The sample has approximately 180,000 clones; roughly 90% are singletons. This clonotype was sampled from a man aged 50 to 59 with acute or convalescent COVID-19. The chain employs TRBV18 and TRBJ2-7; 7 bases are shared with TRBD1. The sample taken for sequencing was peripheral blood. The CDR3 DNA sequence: TGTGCCAGCTCACCACCGGGACAGCCCTACGAGCAGTACTTC. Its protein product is CASSPPGQPYEQYF.